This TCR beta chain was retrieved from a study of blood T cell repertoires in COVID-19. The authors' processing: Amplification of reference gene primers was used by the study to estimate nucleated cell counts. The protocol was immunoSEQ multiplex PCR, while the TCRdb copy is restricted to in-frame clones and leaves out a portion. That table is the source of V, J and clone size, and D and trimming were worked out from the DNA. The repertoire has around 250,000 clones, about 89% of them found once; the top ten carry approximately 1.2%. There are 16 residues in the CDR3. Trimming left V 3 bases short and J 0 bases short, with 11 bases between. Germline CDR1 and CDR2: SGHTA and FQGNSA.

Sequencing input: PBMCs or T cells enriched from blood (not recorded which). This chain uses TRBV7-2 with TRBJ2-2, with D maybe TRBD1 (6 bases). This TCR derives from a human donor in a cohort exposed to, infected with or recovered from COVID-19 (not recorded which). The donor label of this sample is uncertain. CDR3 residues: CASSLTGTSNTGELFF. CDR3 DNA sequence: TGTGCCAGCAGCTTGACCGGGACATCGAACACCGGGGAGCTGTTTTTT. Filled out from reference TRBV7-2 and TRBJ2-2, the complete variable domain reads GAGVSQSPSNKVTEKGKDVELRCDPISGHTALYWYRQSLGQGLEFLIYFQGNSAPDKSGLPSDRFSAERTGGSVSTLTIQRTQQEDSAVYLCASSLTGTSNTGELFFGEGSRLTVL.